Listed below are T cell receptor beta chains from one sample, sequenced in a study of shared clonotypes between healthy human individuals. This table comes from immunoSEQ multiplex PCR, and its TCRdb copy is limited to in-frame clones, with some not included. The sample records about 2.4 million clones, approximately 90% being singletons. What was sequenced was naive CD4+ T cells sorted from blood. The receptor source for this set is a man aged 18 to 30 in good health. Each CDR3 is given with its conserved first and last residue. D genes are given only for firm matches. Only some rows state a clone size, as once, few, many or a class for expanded clones.

d_call j_call clone_size v_call cdr3_nt cdr3_aa
. TRBJ1-6 . TRBV5-1 TGCGCCAGCAGCTTGGATCTTCAGGGAATCAATTCACCCCTCCACTTT CASSLDLQGINSPLHF
TRBD1 TRBJ1-3 once TRBV10-3 TGTGCCATCAGTGAGCTCGGGACAGGCCCCTCTGGAAACACCATATATTTT CAISELGTGPSGNTIYF
. TRBJ2-7 . TRBV10-3 TGTGCCATCAGTGGTAAAGACCGAAGCTCCTACGAGCAGTACTTC CAISGKDRSSYEQYF
. TRBJ2-5 . TRBV6-1 TGTGCCAGCAGTGAAGCCGGCAGGGGGGTAGGTAGGCAAGAGACCCAGTACTTC CASSEAGRGVGRQETQYF
. TRBJ1-5 few TRBV6-6 TGTGCCAGCAGCTCCCTAGATAGCAATCAGCCCCAGCATTTT CASSSLDSNQPQHF
. TRBJ2-3 . TRBV6-5 TGTGCCAGCAGTTACTCTAGCACAAACACAGATACGCAGTATTTT CASSYSSTNTDTQYF
. TRBJ1-1 . TRBV4-1 TGCGCCAGCAGCCAAGCCCCGGGCAGGGCGGGCACTGAAGCTTTCTTT CASSQAPGRAGTEAFF
TRBD2 TRBJ2-7 . TRBV7-2 TGTGCCAGCAGCTCCTCCCGGATAGCGGGTGAGCAGTACTTC CASSSSRIAGEQYF
. TRBJ1-5 . TRBV28 TGTGCCAGCAGTTTAGGGAGACGGCGGAGGATCCCATCCCAGCCCCAGCATTTT CASSLGRRRRIPSQPQHF
. TRBJ2-1 . TRBV11-2 TGTGCCAGCAGCTTAGTGATCCCGAGGGATGAGCAGTTCTTC CASSLVIPRDEQFF
. TRBJ1-4 . TRBV19 TGTGCCAGTAGTATGAACCAGGGCGAAAAACTGTTTTTT CASSMNQGEKLFF
. TRBJ1-5 . TRBV4-3 TGCGCCAGCAGCTTCGGGGGGCAGCCCCAGCATTTT CASSFGGQPQHF
. TRBJ2-1 . TRBV10-3 TGTGCCATCACGACCGGCAAGTCCTACAATGAGCAGTTCTTC CAITTGKSYNEQFF
. TRBJ2-1 . TRBV27 TGTGCCAGCAGTTTTGAGGCGGGAAGGGCGCATGAGCAGTTCTTC CASSFEAGRAHEQFF
. TRBJ1-1 once TRBV5-4 TGTGCCAGCAGCTTGGACCCGAACACTGAAGCTTTCTTT CASSLDPNTEAFF
. TRBJ2-3 . TRBV27 TGTGCCAGCAGTTTATCATCTACTAGGGGCACAGATACGCAGTATTTT CASSLSSTRGTDTQYF
. TRBJ1-2 . TRBV20-1 TGCAGTGCCTTGATCGGAGGAGGCTACACCTTC CSALIGGGYTF